Presented here are 32 T cell receptor beta chains from one specimen sequenced in a study of T cells in Graves' hyperthyroidism and ophthalmopathy. It was RNA transcripts that yielded the amplified TCR beta CDR3 regions. The HTBI set primed first-round TCR CDR3 RT-PCR. One entry per CDR3 protein results from TCRdb running MiXCR on the multiplex PCR reads. This table holds around 110,000 distinct CDR3 sequences, about a sixth found once. The specimen was blood. Receptors originate from a woman between 45 and 60 years old with Graves' hyperthyroidism.

In regard to this clonotype: Since a much larger clone is just one base distant, this may be a read error. The rearrangement joins TRBV3-1 to TRBJ2-2; D might be TRBD2 (6 bases). Germline V gene data show CDR1 as LGHDT and CDR2 as YNNKEL (reference sequence). This CDR3 is built from 15 residues. The DNA for the CDR3 is TGTGCCAGCAACCTAGGGGCGGCCTCGTGGGGGGAGCTGTCTTTT. This sequence encodes CASNLGAASWGELSF.

In this sample, this clonotype turned up many times. The chain uses TRBV28 and TRBJ1-4; 7 positions agree with TRBD1. After removal of 6 bases from V and 8 bases from J, the junction contained 9 bases not matched to a gene. This CDR3 is 14 amino acids long. Germline loops: CDR1 MDHEN, CDR2 SYDVKM. CDR3 region: CASSTSGGTEKLFF. CDR3 DNA sequence: TGTGCCAGCAGCACCTCAGGGGGTACGGAAAAACTGTTTTTT.

In its sample, this clonotype was seen many times. This sequence joins TRBV18 and TRBJ2-3, with D perhaps matching TRBD2 (5 bases). This CDR3 is built from 15 residues. V was shortened by 2 bases and J by 5 bases, with 14 bases between the two germline ends. CDR1 and CDR2 (germline): KGHSH, LQKENI. The CDR3: CASSPWTEERDTQYF. The CDR3 nucleotides are TGTGCCAGCTCACCATGGACGGAGGAACGAGATACGCAGTATTTT.

This clonotype was picked up many times. The V and J genes are TRBV2 and TRBJ2-1; D is unresolved. Germline V gene data show CDR1 as SNHLY and CDR2 as FYNNEI. The CDR3 spans 14 residues. Deletions cut 8 bases from V and 2 bases from J, with 13 bases between. The DNA for the CDR3 is TGTGCCAGCCAACCCGGAGAAACCTACAATGAGCAGTTCTTC. Amino acid sequence: CASQPGETYNEQFF.

This clonotype has only one observation. The chain joins TRBV10-3 to TRBJ1-6; D remains ambiguous. The germline V gene encodes CDR1 ENHRY and CDR2 SYGVKD. The CDR3 length is 15 residues. The V and J ends lost 4 bases and 6 bases respectively, with 13 bases between them. This chain's CDR3 is CAISGLAGGNSPLHF. The CDR3 DNA reads as TGTGCCATCAGTGGACTAGCGGGAGGTAATTCACCCCTCCACTTT.

This clonotype showed up many times. For the CDR3, the DNA is TGCGCCAGCCAAGGTGGGGACAGGGGATACAATGAGCAGTTCTTC. Its protein product is CASQGGDRGYNEQFF. The V call is TRBV5-1, the J call TRBJ2-1; TRBD1 matches 10 bases. The CDR3 is made up of 15 amino acids. Germline CDR1 SGHRS, CDR2 YFSETQ. V was pared by 7 bases and J by 4 bases, with 8 bases of the junction left unmatched. Combining the CDR3 with reference TRBV5-1 and TRBJ2-1 gives the whole variable domain KAGVTQTPRYLIKTRGQQVTLSCSPISGHRSVSWYQQTPGQGLQFLFEYFSETQRNKGNFPGRFSGRQFSNSRSEMNVSTLELGDSALYLCASQGGDRGYNEQFFGPGTRLTVL.

This clonotype was seen many times. The chain uses TRBV11-3 and TRBJ2-5; D unresolved. Germline values: CDR1 SGHNT, CDR2 YENEEA. CDR3 length: 13 amino acids. V shed 4 bases and J shed 2 bases, with 8 bases lying between them. CDR3 coding DNA: TGTGCCAGCAGCTACGGGTTTCAAGAGACCCAGTACTTC. This translates into CASSYGFQETQYF.

The genes are TRBV20-1 and TRBJ2-3; D ambiguous. The CDR3 spans 12 residues. Trimming removed 3 bases at V and 3 bases at J, with 7 bases between. Germline V lookup: CDR1 DFQATT, CDR2 SNEGSKA (reference sequence). For the CDR3, the DNA is TGCAGTGCTAGGCGACTGACAGATACGCAGTATTTT. The encoded protein is CSARRLTDTQYF.

Many counts were recorded for this clonotype. V usage is TRBV24-1 and J usage is TRBJ2-2; 7 nucleotides match TRBD1. Trimming cost V 3 bases and J 5 bases; bases outside gene matches: 8. Per the germline V gene, CDR1 is KGHDR and CDR2 is SFDVKD. The CDR3 length is 16 residues. CDR3 residues: CATSDPTGDGTGELFF. The CDR3 nucleotides read TGTGCCACCAGTGATCCAACAGGGGACGGGACCGGGGAGCTGTTTTTT.

This clonotype was picked up many times. The V and J genes are TRBV11-2 and TRBJ2-2; D assignment may be TRBD1 or TRBD2 (6 bases each). Germline CDR1 SGHAT, CDR2 FQNNGV. Trimming removed 6 bases at V and 4 bases at J, with 12 bases between. CDR3 length: 14 amino acids. Here the CDR3 reads CASSRQEGTGELFF. CDR3 DNA: TGTGCCAGCAGTCGACAGGAGGGCACCGGGGAGCTGTTTTTT. The whole variable domain, filled in from reference TRBV11-2 and TRBJ2-2, reads EAGVAQSPRYKIIEKRQSVAFWCNPISGHATLYWYQQILGQGPKLLIQFQNNGVVDDSQLPKDRFSAERLKGVDSTLKIQPAKLEDSAVYLCASSRQEGTGELFFGEGSRLTVL.

This clonotype was seen a single time. This rearrangement joins TRBV5-1 to TRBJ1-1; D is ambiguous. CDR3 size: 15 residues. Trimming pared 0 bases from V and 8 bases from J, leaving 17 bases between. In germline, CDR1 is SGHRS, CDR2 YFSETQ. The CDR3 protein is CASSLDLGGSREAFF. Written as DNA, the CDR3 is TGCGCCAGCAGCTTGGACCTCGGCGGGAGCAGGGAAGCTTTCTTT.

This clonotype was counted ten times or more. The gene calls are TRBV5-6 and TRBJ2-2; D is possibly TRBD2 (5 bases). CDR3 length equals 14 residues. The V gene lost 0 bases and the J gene lost 3 bases, with 6 bases spanning the gap. Germline loops: CDR1 SGHDT, CDR2 YYEEEE. In DNA form, the CDR3 reads TGTGCCAGCAGCTTGGGGGAGTACACCGGGGAGCTGTTTTTT. This sequence encodes CASSLGEYTGELFF.

There are many counts of this clonotype. The chain has TRBV28 and TRBJ1-1; TRBD1 aligns across 11 bases. Germline trimming cut 7 bases from V and 5 bases from J; bases unmatched to any gene: 6. The CDR3 spans 14 residues. The V gene's germline CDR1 is MDHEN and CDR2 SYDVKM. CDR3 protein: CASTGQGAVTEAFF. CDR3 in DNA: TGTGCCAGCACTGGACAGGGGGCGGTTACTGAAGCTTTCTTT.

Many counts were recorded for this clonotype. The chain has TRBV19 and TRBJ2-1, with D possibly TRBD1 on 5 matching bases. CDR3 length: 13 residues. The V and J ends lost 3 bases and 8 bases respectively, with 11 bases between them. The germline V gene encodes CDR1 LNHDA and CDR2 SQIVND (reference sequence). CDR3 coding DNA: TGTGCCAGTAGTATTCACAGGTCGGATGAGCAGTTCTTC. It yields the protein CASSIHRSDEQFF.

This clonotype has ten or more counts. The CDR3 is CAWSRAGTGESGYTF. CDR3 nucleotides: TGTGCCTGGAGTCGCGCTGGGACAGGGGAATCCGGCTACACCTTC. The chain carries TRBV30 and TRBJ1-2; 10 bases are shared with TRBD1. The germline gives CDR1 GTSNPN, CDR2 SVGIG (reference sequence). J lost 8 bases, V lost 2 bases, and 11 bases had no gene match. CDR3 length: 15 residues.

This clonotype has a count of ten or more. V usage is TRBV6-1 and J usage is TRBJ1-1; D remains ambiguous. The CDR3 runs to 13 residues. CDR1 and CDR2 from the germline V gene are MNHNS and SASEGT. Trimming removed 3 bases at V and 0 bases at J, with 5 bases between. The CDR3 nucleotides are TGTGCCAGCAGTGACAGGATGAACACTGAAGCTTTCTTT. Translation gives CASSDRMNTEAFF.

The table lists this clonotype with many counts. J is TRBJ2-7 and V is TRBV6-1, with TRBD2 matching over 13 bases. The germline V gene has CDR1 MNHNS and CDR2 SASEGT. There are 14 residues in the CDR3. V shed 8 bases, J shed 7 bases, and the junction held 8 bases outside the gene matches. The CDR3 DNA sequence: TGTGCCAGCGGGGGGACTAGCGGGAAGGGTGAGCAGTACGTC. Its translation: CASGGTSGKGEQYV.

This clonotype was counted ten times or more. The rearrangement uses TRBV29-1 and TRBJ1-1; D possibly corresponds to TRBD1 (5 bases). The CDR3 length is 11 residues. Per the germline V gene, CDR1 is SQVTM and CDR2 is ANQGSEA. V shed 7 bases and J shed 0 bases, with 6 bases lying between them. CDR3 protein: CSAGLNTEAFF. For the CDR3, the DNA is TGCAGCGCGGGGCTGAACACTGAAGCTTTCTTT.

This clonotype is classed as medium-sized (0.01 to 0.1%). The rearrangement links TRBV28 to TRBJ2-4; TRBD2 matches 7 bases. After removal of 3 bases from V and 0 bases from J, the junction contained 5 bases not matched to a gene. CDR1 and CDR2 (germline): MDHEN, SYDVKM. CDR3 size: 16 residues. The CDR3 is CASSFGTNLAKNIQYF. CDR3 sequence (DNA): TGTGCCAGCAGTTTTGGGACTAATTTAGCCAAAAACATTCAGTACTTC.

This sequence joins TRBV7-8 and TRBJ2-5, with no clear D. Germline V gene sequence: CDR1 SGHVS, CDR2 FQNEAQ. This CDR3 has 14 amino acids. With 5 bases removed from V and 2 bases from J, the gap between germline ends came to 12 bases. CDR3 region: CASSPEPDQETQYF. CDR3 sequence (DNA): TGTGCCAGCAGCCCCGAACCGGATCAAGAGACCCAGTACTTC.

The chain couples TRBV19 to TRBJ1-3; possible D gene TRBD1, 5 bases. This CDR3 spans 15 amino acids. Germline CDR1 and CDR2: LNHDA and SQIVND (reference sequence). With 7 bases removed from V and 0 bases from J, the gap between germline ends came to 13 bases. The CDR3 sequence: CASTFGGASGNTIYF. CDR3 DNA: TGTGCCAGTACGTTCGGGGGAGCCTCTGGAAACACCATATATTTT.

This chain joins TRBV19 and TRBJ2-2; either TRBD1 or TRBD2 may supply D (5 bases each). CDR3 length: 12 residues. V was clipped by 6 bases and J by 4 bases, with 6 bases between them. The germline V gene has CDR1 LNHDA and CDR2 SQIVND (reference sequence). CDR3 coding DNA: TGTGCCAGTAGGGGGACCACCGGGGAGCTGTTTTTT. It codes for CASRGTTGELFF.

Many counts were recorded for this clonotype. V and J are TRBV20-1 and TRBJ2-1; TRBD2 agrees at 11 bases. This CDR3 comprises 15 residues. V was clipped by 5 bases and J by 0 bases; unmatched bases: 3. CDR1 DFQATT and CDR2 SNEGSKA come from the germline V gene (reference sequence). The chain's CDR3 is CSAPGLAVSYNEQFF. CDR3 in DNA: TGCAGTGCTCCGGGACTAGCGGTCTCCTACAATGAGCAGTTCTTC.

V usage is TRBV6-1 and J usage is TRBJ2-1; TRBD2 aligns across 7 bases. CDR1 is MNHNS, CDR2 SASEGT, per germline. J gave up 6 bases and V 7 bases, and 9 bases lay outside the gene matches. There are 14 residues in the CDR3. The CDR3 reads CASKGLAATNEQFF. CDR3 nucleotide sequence: TGTGCCAGCAAAGGGCTAGCGGCGACCAATGAGCAGTTCTTC.

The rearrangement uses TRBV28 and TRBJ2-1; 7 bases are shared with TRBD2. This CDR3 is built from 16 residues. With 11 bases clipped from V and 4 bases from J, the junction kept 17 bases outside the gene matches. Germline CDR1 and CDR2: MDHEN and SYDVKM. For the CDR3, the DNA is TGTGCCGTCAGGCCTCAGCGGGATCCGATATACAATGAGCAGTTCTTC. Protein: CAVRPQRDPIYNEQFF.

The sample holds a few counts of this clonotype. The gene calls are TRBV19 and TRBJ2-5; D remains unclear. There are 13 residues in the CDR3. V was trimmed by 0 bases and J by 6 bases, leaving 8 bases between them. Germline values: CDR1 LNHDA, CDR2 SQIVND (reference sequence). The CDR3 coding sequence is TGTGCCAGTAGTATAGATTTGGTCCAGACCCAGTACTTC. It yields the protein CASSIDLVQTQYF.

This clonotype was seen many times. The chain combines TRBV30 with TRBJ2-3; TRBD1 aligns across 10 bases. The CDR3 length is 15 residues. Germline loops: CDR1 GTSNPN, CDR2 SVGIG (reference sequence). Trimming took 3 bases from V and 3 from J; bases not matched to a gene: 6. The CDR3 reads CAWRPGTGVTDTQYF. The DNA for the CDR3 is TGTGCCTGGAGACCCGGGACAGGGGTGACAGATACGCAGTATTTT.

This sequence joins TRBV28 and TRBJ1-1; D not resolved. Deletions cut 5 bases from V and 1 base from J, with 14 bases between. CDR3 length: 15 residues. Germline V gene sequence: CDR1 MDHEN, CDR2 SYDVKM. CDR3 region: CASSRTARANTEAFF. The CDR3 DNA reads as TGTGCCAGCAGTCGGACCGCCCGAGCGAACACTGAAGCTTTCTTT.

This chain links TRBV6-1 with TRBJ2-7; the match to TRBD1 covers 12 bases. The germline gives CDR1 MNHNS, CDR2 SASEGT. The length of the CDR3 is 15 residues. Losses at the gene ends were 7 bases for V and 5 bases for J; bases not matched to a gene: 9. The CDR3 DNA reads as TGTGCCAGCACCCATTCCGGGACAGGGGGCGACGAGCAGTACTTC. It yields the protein CASTHSGTGGDEQYF.

This clonotype appeared many times. The V and J genes are TRBV6-2 or TRBV6-3 and TRBJ1-4; D unresolved. Trimming removed 6 bases at V and 5 bases at J, with 10 bases between. In germline, CDR1 is MNHEY, CDR2 SVGEGT. CDR3 length: 13 amino acids. This CDR3 is CASRRPLNEKLFF. The DNA for the CDR3 is TGTGCCAGCAGGCGCCCCTTAAATGAAAAACTGTTTTTT.

This clonotype was counted at least ten times. This sequence joins TRBV6-1 and TRBJ2-7; D is perhaps TRBD2 (7 bases). Trimming left V 3 bases short and J 0 bases short, with 12 bases between. The germline V gene has CDR1 MNHNS and CDR2 SASEGT. The CDR3 has 15 residues. CDR3 nucleotide sequence: TGTGCCAGCAGTGAGAGTAGGGGGGGCTCCTACGAGCAGTACTTC. This translates into CASSESRGGSYEQYF.

In its sample, this clonotype was seen many times. The chain is built from TRBV9 and TRBJ1-2; D is unclear. Germline V gene lookup returns CDR1 SGDLS and CDR2 YYNGEE. V lost 0 bases to trimming and J lost 6 bases, with 18 bases between them. There are 16 residues in the CDR3. The chain's CDR3 is CASSVGRPPGRDGYTF. In DNA, the CDR3 is TGTGCCAGCAGCGTAGGTCGGCCCCCCGGCCGGGATGGCTACACCTTC.